The next 22 T cell receptor beta chains were all read from a single sample in a study of T-cell reconstitution after alpha-beta-depleted transplantation in children. Using unique molecular identifiers, the investigators prepared the TCRbeta library. TCRdb re-analysed the PCR reads in MiXCR, keeping a single row per CDR3 protein. The sample holds about 98,000 distinct CDR3 sequences, 20% to 25% seen once. Sample: PBMCs, taken before TCRalphabeta/CD19-depleted stem cell transplant. The receptors stem from a boy aged 2 to 9 with acute lymphoblastic leukemia, due to receive a stem cell transplant.

This clonotype has a handful of counts. The chain employs TRBV20-1 and TRBJ2-7, with 10 nucleotides matching TRBD2. V gave up 8 bases and J gave up 4 bases; unmatched junction bases: 14. In germline, CDR1 is DFQATT, CDR2 SNEGSKA (reference sequence). The CDR3 contains 15 residues. The CDR3 sequence is CSFVSSSGGLYEQYF. CDR3 nucleotide sequence: TGCAGTTTCGTCTCCTCTAGCGGGGGACTGTACGAGCAGTACTTC.

This clonotype was seen more than once but under ten times. V usage is TRBV28 and J usage is TRBJ2-1; D gene unclear. This CDR3 is 13 amino acids long. Germline V gives CDR1 MDHEN, CDR2 SYDVKM. V lost 5 bases and J lost 4, with 9 bases in between. CDR3 in DNA: TGTGCCAGCAGTCACCCCCAGTACAATGAGCAGTTCTTC. Protein: CASSHPQYNEQFF.

This clonotype was seen a few times. CDR3 sequence: CSARTGQFGYTF. CDR3 sequence (DNA): TGCAGTGCTAGAACCGGACAGTTTGGCTACACCTTC. This sequence joins TRBV20-1 and TRBJ1-2; possibly TRBD1 for D (6 bases). The CDR3 has 12 amino acids. Germline V gene data show CDR1 as DFQATT and CDR2 as SNEGSKA (reference sequence). The V and J ends lost 2 bases and 7 bases respectively, with 11 bases between them.

The genes are TRBV5-1 and TRBJ1-1; the D is unclear. The CDR3 is 15 residues long. V lost 0 bases and J 0 bases, leaving 9 bases between the germline ends. Looked up from germline, CDR1 is SGHRS and CDR2 is YFSETQ. The CDR3 protein is CASSLDPDLNTEAFF. The CDR3, as DNA: TGCGCCAGCAGCTTGGATCCGGACTTGAACACTGAAGCTTTCTTT.

This clonotype was seen more than once but under ten times. The chain couples TRBV4-1 to TRBJ2-1, with no clear D. V was pared by 0 bases and J by 4 bases, with 10 bases between. Germline CDR1 reads MGHRA; CDR2 reads YSYEKL. CDR3 length: 15 amino acids. Here the CDR3 DNA reads TGCGCCAGCAGCCAAGATGCAGGAAAATACAATGAGCAGTTCTTC. The encoded protein is CASSQDAGKYNEQFF.

The chain employs TRBV20-1 and TRBJ1-5; a weak D match, TRBD1 (5 bases). Germline V gene sequence: CDR1 DFQATT, CDR2 SNEGSKA (reference sequence). The CDR3 totals 15 residues. The ends were cut back, 3 bases at V and 2 bases at J, with 14 bases in the middle. The CDR3 is CSASRVRGGNQPQHF. CDR3 nucleotide sequence: TGCAGTGCTAGCAGGGTAAGAGGGGGCAATCAGCCCCAGCATTTT.

The sample holds a few counts of this clonotype. CDR3 in amino acids: CATHLSGGATGELFF. CDR3 bases: TGTGCCACCCATCTCAGCGGAGGGGCAACCGGGGAGCTGTTTTTT. The rearrangement links TRBV12-3 or TRBV12-4 to TRBJ2-2; tentatively, D is TRBD2 (6 bases). V dropped 10 bases and J dropped 5 bases, with 20 bases sitting between them. This CDR3 region has 15 residues.

This clonotype was counted between two and nine times. This chain's CDR3 is CASSFVRPVRGNTEAFF. Written as DNA, the CDR3 is TGTGCCAGCAGTTTTGTAAGGCCGGTCAGGGGTAACACTGAAGCTTTCTTT. The chain carries TRBV12-3 or TRBV12-4 and TRBJ1-1; TRBD1 is a possible D gene (6 bases). CDR3 length equals 17 residues. Trimming left V 3 bases short and J 2 bases short, with 19 bases between.

The chain links TRBV15 to TRBJ2-7; no clear D gene. CDR3 length: 13 amino acids. The germline V gene has CDR1 LNHNV and CDR2 YYDKDF (reference sequence). The germline V and J ends were trimmed by 0 bases and 3 bases, with 6 bases remaining between them. CDR3 loop: CATSRDAHYEQYF. Here the CDR3 DNA reads TGTGCCACCAGCAGAGACGCCCACTACGAGCAGTACTTC.

This clonotype has just a few counts. This chain connects TRBV12-3 or TRBV12-4 to TRBJ2-4; D remains ambiguous. The V gene lost 5 bases and the J gene lost 3 bases, with 14 bases spanning the gap. CDR3 length: 15 residues. The CDR3 region has the DNA TGTGCCAGCAGTGCCTCGGACCGCAGCAAAAACATTCAGTACTTC. As protein: CASSASDRSKNIQYF.

This clonotype was seen many times. The V gene is TRBV5-1, the J gene TRBJ2-1; D call uncertain. CDR3 length equals 14 residues. Germline V gives CDR1 SGHRS, CDR2 YFSETQ. Trimming left V 3 bases short and J 9 bases short, with 16 bases between. The CDR3 protein is CASSWLAESSEQFF. In nucleotides, the CDR3 is TGCGCCAGCAGCTGGCTGGCGGAGTCAAGTGAGCAGTTCTTC.

This clonotype was observed a few times. The rearrangement links TRBV20-1 to TRBJ2-1, with D tentatively TRBD1 (6 bases). The germline V gene encodes CDR1 DFQATT and CDR2 SNEGSKA (reference sequence). CDR3 length: 14 amino acids. The V and J ends lost 7 bases and 0 bases respectively, with 13 bases between them. In DNA form, the CDR3 reads TGCAGTGGGACAGCGGAGAGCTCCTACAATGAGCAGTTCTTC. Its protein is CSGTAESSYNEQFF.

The genes are TRBV20-1 and TRBJ2-7; D ambiguous. The CDR3 contains 13 residues. Looked up from germline, CDR1 is DFQATT and CDR2 is SNEGSKA (reference sequence). V was trimmed by 3 bases and J by 1 base, leaving 10 bases between them. The CDR3 DNA sequence: TGCAGTGCTAGGACGTCAGGTTCCTACGAGCAGTACTTC. This gives the protein CSARTSGSYEQYF.

V gene TRBV11-2 combines with J gene TRBJ2-3; D is ambiguous. Germline-derived CDR1 and CDR2 are SGHAT and FQNNGV. The CDR3 totals 14 residues. V lost 5 bases, J lost 3 bases, and 12 bases lay in between. CDR3 DNA sequence: TGTGCCAGCAGCAACTTAAGGGTGACAGATACGCAGTATTTT. Its translation: CASSNLRVTDTQYF.

The chain recombines TRBV12-3 or TRBV12-4 with TRBJ2-5, with D possibly being TRBD2 (5 bases). This CDR3 region has 14 residues. Trimming left V 2 bases short and J 5 bases short, with 12 bases between. CDR3 bases: TGTGCCAGCAGTTTACGGGGAGTTTGGGAGACCCAGTACTTC. Translating it yields CASSLRGVWETQYF.

As regards this clonotype: The junction differs from germline at one of its ends, possibly a read error. V and J are TRBV5-6 and TRBJ2-3; unclear D gene. This CDR3 region has 15 residues. The germline gives CDR1 SGHDT, CDR2 YYEEEE. Here the CDR3 DNA reads TGTGCCACCAGCTGGGCGGAGCGACGCACAGATACGCAGTATTTT. This codes for CATSWAERRTDTQYF.

This clonotype was observed a handful of times. A read error likely explains this, since a far larger clone differs by one base. The J gene is TRBJ2-5, the V gene TRBV12-3 or TRBV12-4; no definite D call. V lost 2 bases to trimming and J lost 3 bases, with 4 bases between them. The CDR3 is 12 amino acids. CDR3 in DNA: TGTGCCAGCAGTTTAAAGGAAGAGACCCAGTACTTC. It is translated as CASSLKEETQYF.

This clonotype was seen more than once but under ten times. The genes are TRBV7-2 and TRBJ2-5; TRBD1 or TRBD2 may be the D gene (5 bases each). Germline CDR1 is SGHTA and CDR2 is FQGNSA. The CDR3 sequence is 15 residues long. V was clipped by 5 bases and J by 5 bases, with 18 bases between them. The CDR3 region is CASSALGQGVETQYF. In DNA, the CDR3 is TGTGCCAGCAGCGCTCTCGGGCAGGGAGTCGAGACCCAGTACTTC.

This clonotype was observed at least ten times. The chain combines TRBV7-2 with TRBJ2-3; no definite D call. Trimming shortened V by 1 base and J by 5 bases, and 13 bases separated the two germline ends. This CDR3 comprises 15 residues. Germline lookup yields CDR1 SGHTA and CDR2 FQGNSA. CDR3 coding DNA: TGTGCCAGCAGCTTAGGGGCCGGTCCTAGAGATACGCAGTATTTT. Translated: CASSLGAGPRDTQYF.

This clonotype was counted between two and nine times. This chain joins TRBV28 and TRBJ2-1; 8 bases align to TRBD1. The CDR3 extends over 16 amino acids. V was clipped by 1 base and J by 8 bases; unmatched bases: 10. Germline CDR1 is MDHEN and CDR2 is SYDVKM. The CDR3 sequence is CASSLSRTGSTDEQFF. The DNA of the CDR3 is TGTGCCAGCAGTTTATCTAGGACAGGGAGTACCGATGAGCAGTTCTTC.

This chain links TRBV3-1 with TRBJ2-7; 7 bases are shared with TRBD2. Unmatched junction bases numbered 16, after V lost 11 bases and J lost 3 bases. CDR3 length: 15 amino acids. CDR1 is LGHDT and CDR2 is YNNKEL in the germline V gene (reference sequence). CDR3 sequence reads: CASCRMGGTYYEQYF. For the CDR3, the DNA is TGTGCCTCCTGCCGGATGGGGGGGACCTACTACGAGCAGTACTTC.

This clonotype was detected a few times. The V gene is TRBV11-2, the J gene TRBJ2-3; D is undetermined. The CDR3 length is 16 residues. Trimming pared 0 bases from V and 6 bases from J, leaving 16 bases between. Germline V lookup: CDR1 SGHAT, CDR2 FQNNGV. In DNA, the CDR3 is TGTGCCAGCAGCTTAGATCTTGGGTCCGCCGGGGATACGCAGTATTTT. It is translated as CASSLDLGSAGDTQYF.